Listed below are T cell receptor beta chains from one sample, sequenced in a study of metastatic and nonmetastatic thyroid tumors. TCRdb reanalyzed the PCR reads via MiXCR. The sample lists over 35,000 clones, roughly a sixth seen once, with approximately 10% in the top ten. Sequencing was performed on tumor tissue. Receptors originate from a female donor with papillary thyroid cancer or a benign thyroid nodule (not recorded which). Some clones in this sample may be carry-over from other donors' samples. The CDR3 runs from the conserved cysteine through the conserved F or W. Fields, in order: D gene, J gene, clone size, V gene, CDR3 DNA, CDR3 protein. The D gene is left open where the match is weak. Expanded clones are given a class, and other clones once, few, many or no size at all.

TRBD1	TRBJ2-1	many	TRBV5-1	TGCGCCAGCAGCCAGGGGGACAGGCAAAATGTCCATGAGCAGTTCTTC	CASSQGDRQNVHEQFF
TRBD1	TRBJ2-3	-	TRBV20-1	TGCAGTTCTAGAGATCGGGCTGGACAGGGCACAGATACGCAGTATTTT	CSSRDRAGQGTDTQYF
-	TRBJ2-7	many	TRBV9	TGTGCCAGCAGCGTGGACAGTTGGGACTACGAGCAGTACTTC	CASSVDSWDYEQYF
-	TRBJ1-5	-	TRBV20-1	TGCAGTGCTAGGGAGTGGATGAATAGCAATCAGCCCCAGCATTTT	CSAREWMNSNQPQHF
TRBD2	TRBJ2-3	-	TRBV9	TGTGCCAGCAGCGTAGACCCTAGCGGGGGGGCCATAGATACGCAGTATTTT	CASSVDPSGGAIDTQYF
-	TRBJ2-3	many	TRBV5-1	TGCGCCAGCAGCCCGTGGAGCAGCAGCACAGATACGCAGTATTTT	CASSPWSSSTDTQYF
TRBD2	TRBJ2-1	many	TRBV6-2/TRBV6-3	TGTGCCAGCAGTTACGAGACCACTAGCGGGAGAAGTCCTGAGCAGTTCTTC	CASSYETTSGRSPEQFF
-	TRBJ2-1	-	TRBV5-1	TGCGCCAGCAGCTTGGGTTGGACGGAGCAGTTCTTC	CASSLGWTEQFF
-	TRBJ1-5	-	TRBV7-2	TGTGCCATCAGCTCGTGGGCTGATCAGCCCCAGCATTTT	CAISSWADQPQHF
-	TRBJ1-2	-	TRBV10-3	TGTGCCGTCAGTGAGTCAGAATTGCAGAAACCTAACTATGGCTACACCTTC	CAVSESELQKPNYGYTF
TRBD1	TRBJ1-2	-	TRBV28	TGTGCCAGCAGTCCATACCCCGGACAGGCAGTTAGCTATGGCTACACCTTC	CASSPYPGQAVSYGYTF